This T cell receptor (beta chain) comes out of a study of shared clonotypes between healthy human individuals. For this clone: Its target is not known.

The germline CDR1 and CDR2 sequences are SGHRS and YFSETQ. CDR3 length: 14 amino acids. V was pared by 2 bases and J by 0 bases, with 8 bases between. Regarding the study as a whole: A few donors showed sharing of 4.5% to 6% of naive CD4 clonotypes. Sequencing of the sorted subsets was shown by rarefaction to be incomplete despite large depth.

The genomic DNA of each subset was split evenly across several immunoSEQ plates. How the authors handled the data: In the immunoSEQ data, sequences were junction-only and lacked quality scores, so filtering differed. Clones were read by immunoSEQ multiplex PCR, and TCRdb kept only the in-frame ones, dropping some. V and J calls and clone size come straight from that table; D and trimming were deduced from the DNA. The sample records roughly 2.1 million clones, 85% to 95% being singletons. The naive CD8 subset, CD45RO-negative cells positively selected for CCR7, excluded terminally differentiated effector memory CD45RA+ cells.

The sequence was obtained from a man between 18 and 29 years old in good health. Some clones in this sample may be carry-over from other donors' samples. The chain links TRBV5-1 to TRBJ1-1; tentative D call: TRBD1 (5 bases). Input material: naive CD8+ T cells from PBMCs. The CDR3 nucleotides are TGCGCCAGCAGCTTACTACAGGTGAACACTGAAGCTTTCTTT. Translating it yields CASSLLQVNTEAFF.